The rows below give T cell receptor beta chains drawn from one sample of a study of cytomegalovirus exposure and HLA in healthy donors. Here immunoSEQ multiplex PCR was the method, and the copy in TCRdb shows in-frame clones only, minus some. The sample lists around 130,000 clones, approximately 8% occurring once. Sequencing was done on a sample of PBMCs. The source is a woman between 40 and 55 years old in good health and CMV-seropositive. Both conserved end residues are part of each CDR3. Each record gives: D gene, CDR3 length, J gene, clone size, V gene, CDR3 protein, CDR3 DNA. A D gene is named only where the DNA matches it firmly. Size is stated for part of the rows, as once, few or many counts, or as a class when the clone is expanded.

D gene: .
CDR3 length: 11
J gene: TRBJ2-1
clone size: few
V gene: TRBV5-1
CDR3 protein: CASSPGDEQFF
CDR3 DNA: TGCGCCAGCAGCCCAGGCGATGAGCAGTTCTTC

D gene: .
CDR3 length: 13
J gene: TRBJ2-7
clone size: .
V gene: TRBV7-9
CDR3 protein: CASSPNPAYEQYF
CDR3 DNA: TGTGCCAGCAGCCCTAACCCTGCCTACGAGCAGTACTTC

D gene: .
CDR3 length: 16
J gene: TRBJ2-2
clone size: few
V gene: TRBV11-2
CDR3 protein: CASSLQLGANTGELFF
CDR3 DNA: TGTGCCAGCAGCTTACAACTGGGAGCGAACACCGGGGAGCTGTTTTTT

D gene: .
CDR3 length: 13
J gene: TRBJ1-1
clone size: few
V gene: TRBV6-1
CDR3 protein: CASSENSLLEAFF
CDR3 DNA: TGTGCCAGCAGTGAGAACAGTTTATTAGAAGCTTTCTTT

D gene: TRBD1
CDR3 length: 16
J gene: TRBJ1-1
clone size: .
V gene: TRBV5-6
CDR3 protein: CASSPDRGLRNTEAFF
CDR3 DNA: TGTGCCAGCAGCCCGGACAGGGGGCTAAGGAACACTGAAGCTTTCTTT

D gene: .
CDR3 length: 16
J gene: TRBJ2-1
clone size: few
V gene: TRBV5-1
CDR3 protein: CASSERVGVSYNEQFF
CDR3 DNA: TGCGCCAGCAGCGAGAGAGTCGGGGTCTCCTACAATGAGCAGTTCTTC

D gene: TRBD1
CDR3 length: 15
J gene: TRBJ2-7
clone size: few
V gene: TRBV7-2
CDR3 protein: CASSLSGQGAYEQYF
CDR3 DNA: TGTGCCAGCAGCTTATCCGGACAGGGGGCATACGAGCAGTACTTC

D gene: TRBD2
CDR3 length: 17
J gene: TRBJ2-3
clone size: .
V gene: TRBV5-1
CDR3 protein: CASSSRVAGAPTDTQYF
CDR3 DNA: TGCGCCAGCAGCTCGCGGGTAGCGGGGGCCCCCACAGATACGCAGTATTTT

D gene: TRBD2
CDR3 length: 15
J gene: TRBJ2-5
clone size: .
V gene: TRBV7-9
CDR3 protein: CASSNLAGGEETQYF
CDR3 DNA: TGTGCCAGCAGCAATCTAGCGGGGGGAGAAGAGACCCAGTACTTC

D gene: .
CDR3 length: 12
J gene: TRBJ2-2
clone size: few
V gene: TRBV7-3
CDR3 protein: CASSPNTGELFF
CDR3 DNA: TGTGCCAGCAGCCCTAACACCGGGGAGCTGTTTTTT

D gene: .
CDR3 length: 12
J gene: TRBJ1-1
clone size: .
V gene: TRBV18
CDR3 protein: CASSPTADEAFF
CDR3 DNA: TGTGCCAGCTCCCCTACAGCGGATGAAGCTTTCTTT

D gene: .
CDR3 length: 13
J gene: TRBJ2-7
clone size: .
V gene: TRBV7-6
CDR3 protein: CASSLQQGDEQYF
CDR3 DNA: TGTGCCAGCAGCTTACAACAGGGAGACGAGCAGTACTTC

D gene: .
CDR3 length: 12
J gene: TRBJ1-5
clone size: few
V gene: TRBV28
CDR3 protein: CASSPDIQPQHF
CDR3 DNA: TGTGCCAGCAGTCCGGACATCCAGCCCCAGCATTTT

D gene: .
CDR3 length: 14
J gene: TRBJ1-1
clone size: few
V gene: TRBV4-2
CDR3 protein: CASRIREGNTEAFF
CDR3 DNA: TGTGCCAGCAGGATCAGGGAAGGGAACACTGAAGCTTTCTTT

D gene: .
CDR3 length: 13
J gene: TRBJ1-5
clone size: few
V gene: TRBV30
CDR3 protein: CAWSGTQLGPQHF
CDR3 DNA: TGTGCCTGGAGCGGGACTCAGCTTGGGCCCCAGCATTTT

D gene: .
CDR3 length: 13
J gene: TRBJ2-1
clone size: .
V gene: TRBV29-1
CDR3 protein: CSVGELGVGEQFF
CDR3 DNA: TGCAGCGTTGGGGAGTTAGGCGTTGGTGAGCAGTTCTTC

D gene: .
CDR3 length: 14
J gene: TRBJ2-3
clone size: .
V gene: TRBV19
CDR3 protein: CASSTNLEQDTQYF
CDR3 DNA: TGTGCCAGTAGTACCAACCTAGAGCAAGATACGCAGTATTTT

D gene: TRBD1
CDR3 length: 15
J gene: TRBJ1-1
clone size: .
V gene: TRBV10-3
CDR3 protein: CAISDPTGAATEAFF
CDR3 DNA: TGTGCCATCAGTGACCCAACAGGGGCGGCAACTGAAGCTTTCTTT

D gene: .
CDR3 length: 21
J gene: TRBJ2-1
clone size: few
V gene: TRBV2
CDR3 protein: CASSVGLGGSSTLLAYNEQFF
CDR3 DNA: TGTGCCAGCAGTGTAGGTTTGGGGGGATCTTCCACATTACTTGCCTACAATGAGCAGTTCTTC

D gene: TRBD2
CDR3 length: 15
J gene: TRBJ2-1
clone size: few
V gene: TRBV6-1
CDR3 protein: CASSETSGGYNEQFF
CDR3 DNA: TGTGCCAGCAGTGAAACCAGCGGGGGGTACAATGAGCAGTTCTTC

D gene: TRBD2
CDR3 length: 15
J gene: TRBJ2-5
clone size: .
V gene: TRBV19
CDR3 protein: CASSIGTSGEETQYF
CDR3 DNA: TGTGCCAGTAGTATAGGGACTAGCGGGGAAGAGACCCAGTACTTC

D gene: TRBD1
CDR3 length: 15
J gene: TRBJ1-5
clone size: .
V gene: TRBV6-6
CDR3 protein: CASDATGVGYQPQHF
CDR3 DNA: TGTGCCAGCGACGCAACAGGGGTAGGCTATCAGCCCCAGCATTTT

D gene: TRBD1
CDR3 length: 17
J gene: TRBJ2-7
clone size: few
V gene: TRBV5-1
CDR3 protein: CASSLVPGGVESYEQYF
CDR3 DNA: TGCGCCAGCAGCTTGGTGCCAGGGGGCGTAGAGTCCTACGAGCAGTACTTC

D gene: .
CDR3 length: 15
J gene: TRBJ2-1
clone size: few
V gene: TRBV6-5
CDR3 protein: CASSRGTAQYNEQFF
CDR3 DNA: TGTGCCAGCAGTCGGGGGACGGCCCAATACAATGAGCAGTTCTTC

D gene: .
CDR3 length: 16
J gene: TRBJ2-4
clone size: .
V gene: TRBV27
CDR3 protein: CASTLTGILAKNIQYF
CDR3 DNA: TGTGCCAGCACTCTCACCGGGATACTAGCCAAAAACATTCAGTACTTC

D gene: .
CDR3 length: 14
J gene: TRBJ1-4
clone size: few
V gene: TRBV2
CDR3 protein: CASQWTASGEKLFF
CDR3 DNA: TGTGCCAGCCAATGGACAGCTAGCGGGGAAAAACTGTTTTTT

D gene: TRBD1
CDR3 length: 15
J gene: TRBJ1-2
clone size: .
V gene: TRBV7-9
CDR3 protein: CASSLRQGLVGGYTF
CDR3 DNA: TGTGCCAGCAGCTTGAGACAGGGGTTGGTAGGTGGCTACACCTTC

D gene: .
CDR3 length: 13
J gene: TRBJ1-2
clone size: .
V gene: TRBV27
CDR3 protein: CASSLFREGGYTF
CDR3 DNA: TGTGCCAGCAGTTTATTTCGGGAAGGGGGCTACACCTTC

D gene: TRBD1
CDR3 length: 17
J gene: TRBJ1-2
clone size: .
V gene: TRBV4-1
CDR3 protein: CASSQETDRATHYGYTF
CDR3 DNA: TGCGCCAGCAGCCAAGAGACGGACAGGGCGACCCACTATGGCTACACCTTC

D gene: TRBD1
CDR3 length: 15
J gene: TRBJ1-1
clone size: few
V gene: TRBV5-1
CDR3 protein: CASSPADRGGTEAFF
CDR3 DNA: TGCGCCAGCAGTCCAGCTGACAGGGGAGGCACTGAAGCTTTCTTT

D gene: TRBD1
CDR3 length: 17
J gene: TRBJ1-5
clone size: .
V gene: TRBV5-1
CDR3 protein: CASSLSGTGGSNQPQHF
CDR3 DNA: TGCGCCAGCAGCTTGAGCGGGACAGGGGGTAGCAATCAGCCCCAGCATTTT

D gene: .
CDR3 length: 11
J gene: TRBJ1-1
clone size: .
V gene: TRBV6-1
CDR3 protein: CASSLEDEAFF
CDR3 DNA: TGTGCCAGCAGTTTGGAGGATGAAGCTTTCTTT

D gene: TRBD1
CDR3 length: 15
J gene: TRBJ1-4
clone size: .
V gene: TRBV19
CDR3 protein: CASSLRDRRDEKLFF
CDR3 DNA: TGTGCCAGTAGCCTCCGGGACAGGAGGGATGAAAAACTGTTTTTT

D gene: TRBD1
CDR3 length: 15
J gene: TRBJ1-1
clone size: few
V gene: TRBV19
CDR3 protein: CASKTGTGRGTEAFF
CDR3 DNA: TGTGCCAGTAAGACCGGGACAGGGAGAGGAACTGAAGCTTTCTTT

D gene: .
CDR3 length: 15
J gene: TRBJ1-2
clone size: .
V gene: TRBV28
CDR3 protein: CASSSPQGWSYGYTF
CDR3 DNA: TGTGCCAGCAGTTCCCCGCAGGGCTGGAGCTATGGCTACACCTTC

D gene: TRBD2
CDR3 length: 16
J gene: TRBJ2-1
clone size: few
V gene: TRBV18
CDR3 protein: CASSPNSGGTYNEQFF
CDR3 DNA: TGTGCCAGCTCACCAAATAGCGGGGGTACTTACAATGAGCAGTTCTTC

D gene: .
CDR3 length: 14
J gene: TRBJ2-7
clone size: few
V gene: TRBV6-6
CDR3 protein: CASLGGGSSYEQYF
CDR3 DNA: TGTGCCAGCTTGGGGGGCGGGAGCTCCTACGAGCAGTACTTC

D gene: .
CDR3 length: 13
J gene: TRBJ2-7
clone size: few
V gene: TRBV7-7
CDR3 protein: CASSSQRDYEQYF
CDR3 DNA: TGTGCCAGCAGCTCTCAACGGGACTACGAGCAGTACTTC

D gene: TRBD1
CDR3 length: 14
J gene: TRBJ1-1
clone size: .
V gene: TRBV10-3
CDR3 protein: CAISEGQGNTEAFF
CDR3 DNA: TGTGCCATCAGTGAGGGACAGGGGAACACTGAAGCTTTCTTT

D gene: .
CDR3 length: 14
J gene: TRBJ1-2
clone size: .
V gene: TRBV10-3
CDR3 protein: CAISDPLVSYGYTF
CDR3 DNA: TGTGCCATCAGTGACCCACTTGTCTCATATGGCTACACCTTC

D gene: TRBD1
CDR3 length: 17
J gene: TRBJ2-3
clone size: .
V gene: TRBV25-1
CDR3 protein: CASKPEGGDRGRDTQYF
CDR3 DNA: TGTGCCAGCAAGCCTGAAGGGGGGGACAGGGGTCGTGATACGCAGTATTTT

D gene: .
CDR3 length: 14
J gene: TRBJ1-1
clone size: .
V gene: TRBV27
CDR3 protein: CASSFRGSNTEAFF
CDR3 DNA: TGTGCCAGCAGTTTTCGGGGGTCTAACACTGAAGCTTTCTTT

D gene: .
CDR3 length: 12
J gene: TRBJ2-5
clone size: few
V gene: TRBV6-6
CDR3 protein: CASTDAGETQYF
CDR3 DNA: TGTGCCAGCACCGACGCAGGAGAGACCCAGTACTTC

D gene: .
CDR3 length: 15
J gene: TRBJ2-5
clone size: .
V gene: TRBV2
CDR3 protein: CASSGRTGIEETQYF
CDR3 DNA: TGTGCCAGCAGCGGGAGGACAGGGATTGAGGAGACCCAGTACTTC

D gene: .
CDR3 length: 17
J gene: TRBJ1-4
clone size: few
V gene: TRBV28
CDR3 protein: CASSLPLGGSVIEKLFF
CDR3 DNA: TGTGCCAGCAGTTTACCTCTCGGAGGCAGCGTTATTGAAAAACTGTTTTTT

D gene: .
CDR3 length: 14
J gene: TRBJ1-2
clone size: .
V gene: TRBV19
CDR3 protein: CASSIGIADYGYTF
CDR3 DNA: TGTGCCAGTAGTATCGGGATCGCGGACTATGGCTACACCTTC